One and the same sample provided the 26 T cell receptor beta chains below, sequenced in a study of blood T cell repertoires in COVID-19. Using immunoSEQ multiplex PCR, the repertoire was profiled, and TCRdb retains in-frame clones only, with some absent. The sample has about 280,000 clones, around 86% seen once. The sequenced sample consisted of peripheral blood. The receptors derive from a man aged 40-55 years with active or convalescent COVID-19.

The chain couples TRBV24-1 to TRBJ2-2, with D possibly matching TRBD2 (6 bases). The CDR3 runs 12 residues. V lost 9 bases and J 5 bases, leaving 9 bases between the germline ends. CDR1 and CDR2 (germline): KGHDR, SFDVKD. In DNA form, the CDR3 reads TGTGCCACCGGCGGGGATACCGGGGAGCTGTTTTTT. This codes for CATGGDTGELFF.

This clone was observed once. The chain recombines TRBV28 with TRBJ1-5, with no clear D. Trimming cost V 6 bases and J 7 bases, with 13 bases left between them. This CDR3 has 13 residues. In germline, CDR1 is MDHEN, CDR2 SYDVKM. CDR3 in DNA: TGTGCCAGCAGGCTGGAGGTTTTGCAGCCCCAGCATTTT. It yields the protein CASRLEVLQPQHF. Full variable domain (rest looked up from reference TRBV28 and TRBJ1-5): DVKVTQSSRYLVKRTGEKVFLECVQDMDHENMFWYRQDPGLGLRLIYFSYDVKMKEKGDIPEGYSVSREKKERFSLILESASTNQTSMYLCASRLEVLQPQHFGDGTRLSIL.

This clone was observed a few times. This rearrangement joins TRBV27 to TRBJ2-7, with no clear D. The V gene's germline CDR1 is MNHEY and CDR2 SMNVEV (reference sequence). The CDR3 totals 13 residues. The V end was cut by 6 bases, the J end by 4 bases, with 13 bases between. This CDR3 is CASRRSFGYEQYF. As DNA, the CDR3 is TGTGCCAGCAGACGATCTTTCGGGTACGAGCAGTACTTC.

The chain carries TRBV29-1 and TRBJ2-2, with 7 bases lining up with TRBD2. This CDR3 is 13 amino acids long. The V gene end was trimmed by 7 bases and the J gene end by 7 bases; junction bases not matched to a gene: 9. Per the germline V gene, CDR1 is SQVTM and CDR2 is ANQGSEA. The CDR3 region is CSGPRPGGGELFF. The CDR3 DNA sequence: TGCAGCGGGCCGAGACCGGGGGGCGGGGAGCTGTTTTTT.

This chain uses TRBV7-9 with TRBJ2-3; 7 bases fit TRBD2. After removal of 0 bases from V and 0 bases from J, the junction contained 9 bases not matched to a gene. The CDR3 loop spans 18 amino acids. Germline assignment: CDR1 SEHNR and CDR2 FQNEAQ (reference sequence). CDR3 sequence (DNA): TGTGCCAGCAGCTTAGCGACCTCTCTGGGGGGGAGCACAGATACGCAGTATTTT. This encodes CASSLATSLGGSTDTQYF.

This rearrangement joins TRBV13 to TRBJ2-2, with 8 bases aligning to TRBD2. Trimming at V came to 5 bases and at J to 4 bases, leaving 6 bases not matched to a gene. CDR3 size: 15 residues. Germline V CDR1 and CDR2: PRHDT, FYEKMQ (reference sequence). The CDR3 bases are TGTGCCAGCAGCCCGCGGGGGGACGTCACCGGGGAGCTGTTTTTT. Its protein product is CASSPRGDVTGELFF.

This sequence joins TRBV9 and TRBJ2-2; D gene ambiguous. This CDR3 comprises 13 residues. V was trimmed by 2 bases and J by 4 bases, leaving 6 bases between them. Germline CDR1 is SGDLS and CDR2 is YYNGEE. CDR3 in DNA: TGTGCCAGCAGCGTTAGTCCCACCGGGGAGCTGTTTTTT. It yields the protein CASSVSPTGELFF.

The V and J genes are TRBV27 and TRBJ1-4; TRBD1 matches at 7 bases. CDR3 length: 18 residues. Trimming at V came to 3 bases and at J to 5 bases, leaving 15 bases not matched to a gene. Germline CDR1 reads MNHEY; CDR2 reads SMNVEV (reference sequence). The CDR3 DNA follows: TGTGCCAGCAGTTTTCTCCCCACCTTAGACAGGGAGAATGAAAAACTGTTTTTT. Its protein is CASSFLPTLDRENEKLFF.

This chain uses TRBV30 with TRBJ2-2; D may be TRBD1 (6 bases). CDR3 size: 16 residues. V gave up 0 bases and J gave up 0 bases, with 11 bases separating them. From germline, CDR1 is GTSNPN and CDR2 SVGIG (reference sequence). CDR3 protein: CAWSVSAGANTGELFF. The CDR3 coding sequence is TGTGCCTGGAGTGTATCGGCAGGGGCGAACACCGGGGAGCTGTTTTTT. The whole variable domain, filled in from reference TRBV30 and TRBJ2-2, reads SQTIHQWPATLVQPVGSPLSLECTVEGTSNPNLYWYRQAAGRGLQLLFYSVGIGQISSEVPQNLSASRPQDRQFILSSKKLLLSDSGFYLCAWSVSAGANTGELFFGEGSRLTVL.

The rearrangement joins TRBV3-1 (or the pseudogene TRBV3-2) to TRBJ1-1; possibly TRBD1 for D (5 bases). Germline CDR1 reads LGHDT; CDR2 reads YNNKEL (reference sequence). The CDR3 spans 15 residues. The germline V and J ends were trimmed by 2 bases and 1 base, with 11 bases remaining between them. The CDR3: CASSQSPGQNTEAFF. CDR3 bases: TGTGCCAGCAGCCAAAGTCCAGGGCAGAACACTGAAGCTTTCTTT.

CDR3 bases: TGCGCCAGCAGCTTGGACGGGGTGAGCAATCAGCCCCAGCATTTT. This translates into CASSLDGVSNQPQHF. The V call is TRBV5-1, the J call TRBJ1-5; the D is unclear. This CDR3 is built from 15 residues. V was cut by 0 bases and J by 1 base, with 8 bases left in between. Germline lookup yields CDR1 SGHRS and CDR2 YFSETQ.

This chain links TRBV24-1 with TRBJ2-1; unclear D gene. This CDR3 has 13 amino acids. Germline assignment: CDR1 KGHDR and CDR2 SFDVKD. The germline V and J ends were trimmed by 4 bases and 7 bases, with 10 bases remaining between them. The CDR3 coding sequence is TGTGCCACCAGTGACCCCCCCGTTAATGAGCAGTTCTTC. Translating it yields CATSDPPVNEQFF.

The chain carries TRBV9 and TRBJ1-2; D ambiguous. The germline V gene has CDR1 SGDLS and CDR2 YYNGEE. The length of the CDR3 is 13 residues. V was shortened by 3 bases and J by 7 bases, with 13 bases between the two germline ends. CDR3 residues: CASSALQEGGYTF. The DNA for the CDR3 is TGTGCCAGCAGCGCCCTCCAAGAGGGTGGCTACACCTTC.

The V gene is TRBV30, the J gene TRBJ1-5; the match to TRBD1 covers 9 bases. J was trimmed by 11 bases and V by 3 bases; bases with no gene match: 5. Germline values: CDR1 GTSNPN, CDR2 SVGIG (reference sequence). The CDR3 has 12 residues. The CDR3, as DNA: TGTGCCTGGAGCTCGACAGGGGGGGCCCAGCATTTT. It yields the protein CAWSSTGGAQHF.

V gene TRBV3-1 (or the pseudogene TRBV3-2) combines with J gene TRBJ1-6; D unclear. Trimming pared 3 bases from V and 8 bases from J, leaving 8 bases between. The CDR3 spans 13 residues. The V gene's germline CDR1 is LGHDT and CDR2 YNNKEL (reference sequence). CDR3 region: CASSQYTDSPLHF. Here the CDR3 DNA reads TGTGCCAGCAGCCAGTACACCGATTCACCCCTCCACTTT.

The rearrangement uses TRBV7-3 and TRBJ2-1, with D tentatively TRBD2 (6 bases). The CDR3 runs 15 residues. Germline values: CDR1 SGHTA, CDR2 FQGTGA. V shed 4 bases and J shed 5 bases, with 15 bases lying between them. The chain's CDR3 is CASSSGVLHDNEQFF. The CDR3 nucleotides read TGTGCCAGCAGCTCGGGGGTCTTGCATGACAATGAGCAGTTCTTC.

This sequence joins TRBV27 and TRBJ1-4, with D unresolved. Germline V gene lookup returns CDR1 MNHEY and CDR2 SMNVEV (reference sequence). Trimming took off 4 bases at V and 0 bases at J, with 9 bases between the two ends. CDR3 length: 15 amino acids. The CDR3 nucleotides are TGTGCCAGCAGTTGGACTTCTGCAACTAATGAAAAACTGTTTTTT. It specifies CASSWTSATNEKLFF.

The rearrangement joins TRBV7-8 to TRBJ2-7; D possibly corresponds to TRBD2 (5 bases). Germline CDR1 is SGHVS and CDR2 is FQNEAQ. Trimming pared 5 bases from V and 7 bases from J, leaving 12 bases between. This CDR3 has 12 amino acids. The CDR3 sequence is CASSPARGEQYF. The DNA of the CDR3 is TGTGCCAGCAGCCCAGCGAGAGGGGAGCAGTACTTC.

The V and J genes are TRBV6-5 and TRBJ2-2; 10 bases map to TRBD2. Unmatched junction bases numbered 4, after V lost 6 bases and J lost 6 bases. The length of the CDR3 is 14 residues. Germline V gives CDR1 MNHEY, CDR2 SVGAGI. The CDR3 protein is CASRSGGASGELFF. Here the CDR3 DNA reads TGTGCCAGCAGGAGCGGGGGGGCATCCGGGGAGCTGTTTTTT.

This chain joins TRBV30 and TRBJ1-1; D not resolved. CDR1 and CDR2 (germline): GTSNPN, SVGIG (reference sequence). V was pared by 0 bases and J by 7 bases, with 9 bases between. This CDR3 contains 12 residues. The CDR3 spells CAWSVPVGEAFF. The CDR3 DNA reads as TGTGCCTGGAGTGTACCGGTTGGTGAAGCTTTCTTT.

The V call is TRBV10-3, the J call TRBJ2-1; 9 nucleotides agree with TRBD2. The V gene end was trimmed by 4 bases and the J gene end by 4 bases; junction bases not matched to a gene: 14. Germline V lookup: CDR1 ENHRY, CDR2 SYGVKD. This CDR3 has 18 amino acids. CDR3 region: CAISGSVLAGPLYNEQFF. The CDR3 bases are TGTGCCATCAGTGGGTCGGTCCTAGCGGGGCCTTTATACAATGAGCAGTTCTTC.

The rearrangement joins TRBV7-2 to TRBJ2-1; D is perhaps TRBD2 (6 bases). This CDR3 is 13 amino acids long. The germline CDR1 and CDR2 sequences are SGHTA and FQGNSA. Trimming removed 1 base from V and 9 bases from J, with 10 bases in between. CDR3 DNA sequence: TGTGCCAGCAGCTTAGTGGAGGGCTTTGAGCAGTTCTTC. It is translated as CASSLVEGFEQFF.

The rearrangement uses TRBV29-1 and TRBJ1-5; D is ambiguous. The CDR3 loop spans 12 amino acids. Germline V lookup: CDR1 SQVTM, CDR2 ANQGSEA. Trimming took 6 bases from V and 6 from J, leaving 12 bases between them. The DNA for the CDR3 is TGCAGCGTCGGGGTCTGGGGTCAGCCCCAGCATTTT. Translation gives CSVGVWGQPQHF.

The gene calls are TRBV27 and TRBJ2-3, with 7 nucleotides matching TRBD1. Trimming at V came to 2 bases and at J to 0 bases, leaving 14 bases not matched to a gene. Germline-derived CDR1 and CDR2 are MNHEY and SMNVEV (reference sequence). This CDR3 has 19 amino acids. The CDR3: CASSLAPPRTGKSTDTQYF. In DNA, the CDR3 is TGTGCCAGCAGTTTAGCTCCCCCCCGGACAGGAAAAAGCACAGATACGCAGTATTTT.

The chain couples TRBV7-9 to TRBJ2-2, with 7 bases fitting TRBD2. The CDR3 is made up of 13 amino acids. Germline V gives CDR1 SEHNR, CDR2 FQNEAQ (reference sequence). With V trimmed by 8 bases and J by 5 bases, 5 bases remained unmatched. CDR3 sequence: CASGLVGTGELFF. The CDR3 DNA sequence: TGTGCCAGCGGACTAGTGGGGACCGGGGAGCTGTTTTTT.

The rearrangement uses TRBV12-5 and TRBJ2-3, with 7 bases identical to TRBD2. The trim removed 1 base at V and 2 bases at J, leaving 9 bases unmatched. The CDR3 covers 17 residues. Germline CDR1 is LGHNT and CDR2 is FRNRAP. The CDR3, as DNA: TGTGCTAGTGGTTTGGAAACCCTAGCGGACCTCACAGATACGCAGTATTTT. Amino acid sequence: CASGLETLADLTDTQYF.